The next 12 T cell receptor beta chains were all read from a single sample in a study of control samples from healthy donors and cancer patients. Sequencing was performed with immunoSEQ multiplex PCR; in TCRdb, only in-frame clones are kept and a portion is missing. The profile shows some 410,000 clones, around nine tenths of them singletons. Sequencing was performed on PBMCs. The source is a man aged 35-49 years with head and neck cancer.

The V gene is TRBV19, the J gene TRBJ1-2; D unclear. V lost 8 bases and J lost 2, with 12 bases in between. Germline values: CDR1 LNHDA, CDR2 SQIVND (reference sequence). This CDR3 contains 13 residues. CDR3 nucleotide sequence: TGTGCCAGTTCTACCGACACGAACTATGGCTACACCTTC. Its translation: CASSTDTNYGYTF.

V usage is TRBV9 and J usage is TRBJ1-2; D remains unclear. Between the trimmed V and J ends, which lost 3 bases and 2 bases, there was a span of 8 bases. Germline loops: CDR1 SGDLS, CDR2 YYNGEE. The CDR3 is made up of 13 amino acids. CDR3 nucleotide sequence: TGTGCCAGCAGCGCCGATATGAACTATGGCTACACCTTC. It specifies CASSADMNYGYTF.

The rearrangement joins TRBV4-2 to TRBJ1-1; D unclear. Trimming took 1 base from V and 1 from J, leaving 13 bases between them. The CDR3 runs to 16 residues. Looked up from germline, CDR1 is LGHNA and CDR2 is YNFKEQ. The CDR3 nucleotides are TGTGCCAGCAGCCAAGCCGGAGGGCCCTCGAACACTGAAGCTTTCTTT. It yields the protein CASSQAGGPSNTEAFF.

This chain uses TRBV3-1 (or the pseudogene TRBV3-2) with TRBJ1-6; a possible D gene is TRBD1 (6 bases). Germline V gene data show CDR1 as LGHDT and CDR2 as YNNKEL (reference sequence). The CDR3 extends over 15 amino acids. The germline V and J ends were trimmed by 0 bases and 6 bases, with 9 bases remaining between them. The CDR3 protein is CASSQEIGGNSPLHF. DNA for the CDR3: TGTGCCAGCAGCCAAGAGATAGGGGGTAATTCACCCCTCCACTTT.

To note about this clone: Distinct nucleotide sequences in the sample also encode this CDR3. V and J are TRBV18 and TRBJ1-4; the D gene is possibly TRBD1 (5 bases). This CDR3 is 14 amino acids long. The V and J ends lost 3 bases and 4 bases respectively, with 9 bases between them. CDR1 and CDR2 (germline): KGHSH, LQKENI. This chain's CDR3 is CASSPGQDNEKLFF. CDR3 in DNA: TGTGCCAGCTCACCGGGGCAGGATAATGAAAAACTGTTTTTT. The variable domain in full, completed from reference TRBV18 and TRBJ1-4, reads NAGVMQNPRHLVRRRGQEARLRCSPMKGHSHVYWYRQLPEEGLKFMVYLQKENIIDESGMPKERFSAEFPKEGPSILRIQQVVRGDSAAYFCASSPGQDNEKLFFGSGTQLSVL.

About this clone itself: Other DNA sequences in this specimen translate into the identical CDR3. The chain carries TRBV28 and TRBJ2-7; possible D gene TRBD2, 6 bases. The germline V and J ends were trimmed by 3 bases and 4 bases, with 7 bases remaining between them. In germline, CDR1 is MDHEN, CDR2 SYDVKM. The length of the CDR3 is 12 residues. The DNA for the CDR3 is TGTGCCAGCAGTTTGGGGGGATACGAGCAGTACTTC. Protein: CASSLGGYEQYF.

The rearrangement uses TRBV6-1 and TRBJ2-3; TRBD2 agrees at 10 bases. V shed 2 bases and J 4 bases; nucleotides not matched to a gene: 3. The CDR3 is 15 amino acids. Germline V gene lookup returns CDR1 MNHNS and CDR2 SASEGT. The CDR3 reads CASSETSGMADTQYF. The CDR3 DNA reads TGTGCCAGCAGTGAAACTAGCGGGATGGCAGATACGCAGTATTTT.

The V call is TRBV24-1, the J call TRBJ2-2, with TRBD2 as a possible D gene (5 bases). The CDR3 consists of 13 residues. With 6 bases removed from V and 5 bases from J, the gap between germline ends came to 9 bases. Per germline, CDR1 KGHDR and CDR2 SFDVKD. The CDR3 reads CATSRGGTGELFF. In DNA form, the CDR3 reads TGTGCCACCAGTCGAGGAGGTACCGGGGAGCTGTTTTTT.

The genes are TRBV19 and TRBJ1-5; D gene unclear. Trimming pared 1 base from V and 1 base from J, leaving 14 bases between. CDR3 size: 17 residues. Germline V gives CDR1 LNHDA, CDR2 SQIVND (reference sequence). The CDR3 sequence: CASSIAPSRGSNQPQHF. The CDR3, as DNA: TGTGCCAGTAGTATAGCCCCATCGCGGGGAAGCAATCAGCCCCAGCATTTT. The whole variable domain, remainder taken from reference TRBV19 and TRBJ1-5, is DGGITQSPKYLFRKEGQNVTLSCEQNLNHDAMYWYRQDPGQGLRLIYYSQIVNDFQKGDIAEGYSVSREKKESFPLTVTSAQKNPTAFYLCASSIAPSRGSNQPQHFGDGTRLSIL.

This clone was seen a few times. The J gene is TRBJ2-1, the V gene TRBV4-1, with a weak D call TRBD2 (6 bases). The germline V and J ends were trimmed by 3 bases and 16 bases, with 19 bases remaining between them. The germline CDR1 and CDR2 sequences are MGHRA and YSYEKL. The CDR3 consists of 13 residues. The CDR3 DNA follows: TGCGCCAGCAGCCAGTCGTCAGAGACTAGTTCATTCTTC. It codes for CASSQSSETSSFF.

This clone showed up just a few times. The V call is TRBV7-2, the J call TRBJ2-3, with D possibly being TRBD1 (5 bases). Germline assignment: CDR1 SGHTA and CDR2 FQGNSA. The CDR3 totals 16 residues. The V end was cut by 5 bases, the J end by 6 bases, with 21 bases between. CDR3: CASSRRQGRLKDTQYF. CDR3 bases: TGTGCCAGCAGCAGGCGGCAGGGTCGGTTAAAGGATACGCAGTATTTT.

CDR3 in amino acids: CASSLEPHRDGEQYF. The CDR3 nucleotides read TGTGCCAGCAGCTTAGAGCCACACAGGGACGGCGAGCAGTACTTC. This chain connects TRBV7-2 to TRBJ2-7, with a weak D call TRBD1 (6 bases). V was shortened by 1 base and J by 6 bases, with 16 bases between the two germline ends. Looked up from germline, CDR1 is SGHTA and CDR2 is FQGNSA. The CDR3 contains 15 residues.